Listed here are 26 T cell receptor beta chains from one sample, sequenced in a study of T cells in localized non-small cell lung cancer. Repertoires were generated with immunoSEQ multiplex PCR, while TCRdb's copy carries only in-frame clones and drops some. The table records a few thousand clones, 20% to 25% of them present only once. Sequencing was performed on lung tumor tissue, taken before any cancer treatment. All receptors derive from a man aged 35 to 69 with stage II squamous cell lung carcinoma.

V usage is TRBV5-1 and J usage is TRBJ1-1; no reliable D call. The CDR3 spans 14 residues. V was shortened by 1 base and J by 5 bases, with 12 bases between the two germline ends. Germline assignment: CDR1 SGHRS and CDR2 YFSETQ. The CDR3 DNA follows: TGCGCCAGCAGCTTGAAACGTCTCGGGACTGAAGCTTTCTTT. This gives the protein CASSLKRLGTEAFF.

The chain joins TRBV11-3 to TRBJ1-6; the D gene is possibly TRBD1 (6 bases). The CDR3 sequence is 16 residues long. Trimming left V 5 bases short and J 2 bases short, with 13 bases between. Germline V lookup: CDR1 SGHNT, CDR2 YENEEA. The CDR3 bases are TGTGCCAGCAGCGACTTAACAGGGACCTATAATTCACCCCTCCACTTT. Its translation: CASSDLTGTYNSPLHF.

The chain couples TRBV28 to TRBJ2-1; 8 bases fit TRBD1. CDR1 is MDHEN, CDR2 SYDVKM, per germline. The CDR3 has 16 residues. V dropped 4 bases and J dropped 1; count of bases not matched to a gene: 6. CDR3 sequence: CASSSGQVISYNEQFF. The CDR3 DNA reads TGTGCCAGCAGTTCGGGACAGGTCATATCCTACAATGAGCAGTTCTTC.

This clone was counted a few times. J is TRBJ1-6 and V is TRBV19, with D perhaps matching TRBD1 (6 bases). Germline V gives CDR1 LNHDA, CDR2 SQIVND (reference sequence). Trimming pared 5 bases from V and 9 bases from J, leaving 11 bases between. The CDR3 is 13 amino acids. CDR3 coding DNA: TGTGCCAGTAGTCGGCAGGGGACTTCACCCCTCCACTTT. As protein: CASSRQGTSPLHF.

This clone was observed a handful of times. The chain couples TRBV9 to TRBJ1-4, with no clear D. CDR1 is SGDLS, CDR2 YYNGEE, per germline. The length of the CDR3 is 15 residues. The V and J ends lost 0 bases and 5 bases respectively, with 11 bases between them. CDR3 region: CASSVGPGSNEKLFF. The CDR3 DNA is TGTGCCAGCAGCGTAGGGCCGGGGTCAAATGAAAAACTGTTTTTT.

The rearrangement joins TRBV6-8 to TRBJ2-1; D is unclear. Germline values: CDR1 MNHGY, CDR2 SAAAGT. The CDR3 is 15 residues long. Trimming cost V 6 bases and J 6 bases, with 18 bases left between them. CDR3: CASRQDRHEFNEQFF. CDR3 DNA: TGTGCCAGCAGGCAGGACCGTCACGAATTCAATGAGCAGTTCTTC.

This clone was picked up a small number of times. The chain is built from TRBV11-3 and TRBJ1-2; a weak D match, TRBD1 (5 bases). The CDR3 loop spans 15 amino acids. The germline V gene has CDR1 SGHNT and CDR2 YENEEA. Deletions cut 5 bases from V and 4 bases from J, with 17 bases between. The CDR3 DNA reads as TGTGCCAGCAGCCCGTGGTCCTCCGGGGGCTATGGCTACACCTTC. It specifies CASSPWSSGGYGYTF.

This sequence joins TRBV19 and TRBJ2-7; 10 bases match TRBD2. Germline lookup yields CDR1 LNHDA and CDR2 SQIVND (reference sequence). Germline trimming cut 1 base from V and 2 bases from J; bases unmatched to any gene: 8. The CDR3 loop spans 17 amino acids. The CDR3 DNA sequence: TGTGCCAGTAGTATAGTGAGGGCGAGCGGGAGGGCCTACGAGCAGTACTTC. It yields the protein CASSIVRASGRAYEQYF.

This clone was found once. This chain connects TRBV18 to TRBJ1-5; no definite D call. The CDR3 is 14 amino acids. The germline gives CDR1 KGHSH, CDR2 LQKENI. Trimming took 3 bases from V and 7 from J, leaving 13 bases between them. The CDR3 DNA reads as TGTGCCAGCTCACCGCCGGAGGTAGGCCAGCCCCAGCATTTT. Residues: CASSPPEVGQPQHF. Based on the CDR3 plus reference TRBV18 and TRBJ1-5, the full variable domain is NAGVMQNPRHLVRRRGQEARLRCSPMKGHSHVYWYRQLPEEGLKFMVYLQKENIIDESGMPKERFSAEFPKEGPSILRIQQVVRGDSAAYFCASSPPEVGQPQHFGDGTRLSIL.

This chain links TRBV5-1 with TRBJ2-7; TRBD2 matches 12 bases. CDR1 is SGHRS, CDR2 YFSETQ, per germline. The V gene end was trimmed by 1 base and the J gene end by 5 bases; junction bases not matched to a gene: 4. CDR3 length: 15 residues. CDR3 nucleotide sequence: TGCGCCAGCAGCTTGCAATCTAGCGGGAGGGACGAGCAGTACTTC. This gives the protein CASSLQSSGRDEQYF.

This clone is labeled as medium-sized. V and J are TRBV11-3 and TRBJ2-7; D uncertain. V shed 1 base and J shed 4 bases, with 14 bases lying between them. The CDR3 consists of 15 residues. CDR1 and CDR2 from the germline V gene are SGHNT and YENEEA. DNA for the CDR3: TGTGCCAGCAGCTTAGGACGGTCGGCAGGATACGAGCAGTACTTC. It codes for CASSLGRSAGYEQYF.

This clone is deemed large. V gene TRBV6-8 combines with J gene TRBJ2-3; 12 bases line up with TRBD2. This CDR3 has 12 residues. V lost 8 bases to trimming and J lost 9 bases; unmatched junction nucleotides: 3. Germline loops: CDR1 MNHGY, CDR2 SAAAGT. The DNA for the CDR3 is TGTGCCAGCTCAGGGACTAGCGGGACGCAGTATTTT. Translation gives CASSGTSGTQYF.

The V call is TRBV11-3, the J call TRBJ1-5; D gene ambiguous. CDR1 and CDR2 (germline): SGHNT, YENEEA. The CDR3 is 15 residues long. Trimming left V 0 bases short and J 7 bases short, with 13 bases between. The chain's CDR3 is CASSLERGGNQPQHF. The CDR3 DNA follows: TGTGCCAGCAGCTTAGAGCGGGGTGGTAACCAGCCCCAGCATTTT.

V usage is TRBV9 and J usage is TRBJ2-7; TRBD2 aligns across 9 bases. The CDR3 contains 14 residues. V shed 1 base, J shed 2 bases, and the junction held 1 base outside the gene matches. The germline gives CDR1 SGDLS, CDR2 YYNGEE. This CDR3 is CASSVSGGPYEQYF. CDR3 sequence (DNA): TGTGCCAGCAGCGTAAGCGGGGGGCCCTACGAGCAGTACTTC.

This clone showed up just a few times. The V call is TRBV6-8, the J call TRBJ2-7; D not certain. Germline V gene lookup returns CDR1 MNHGY and CDR2 SAAAGT. This CDR3 spans 15 amino acids. V was cut by 2 bases and J by 2 bases, with 13 bases left in between. The DNA of the CDR3 is TGTGCCAGCAGTTACGAAAAGTCAGCCACCTACGAGCAGTACTTC. It translates to CASSYEKSATYEQYF.

The rearrangement links TRBV4-1 to TRBJ2-2; D is perhaps TRBD1 or TRBD2 (6 bases each). The CDR3 totals 17 residues. V lost 0 bases, J lost 3 bases, and 14 bases lay in between. Germline CDR1 is MGHRA and CDR2 is YSYEKL. The CDR3, as DNA: TGCGCCAGCAGCCAAGAATCCCGGGGGCGGTACACCGGGGAGCTGTTTTTT. Translated: CASSQESRGRYTGELFF.

This clone was detected ten times or more. The rearrangement links TRBV6-8 to TRBJ2-5; D unresolved. This CDR3 contains 12 residues. Germline values: CDR1 MNHGY, CDR2 SAAAGT. V dropped 7 bases and J dropped 5 bases, with 11 bases sitting between them. As DNA, the CDR3 is TGTGCCAGCACTGGACCCGGGGAGACCCAGTACTTC. Its translation is CASTGPGETQYF.

This clone was seen only a few times. The chain joins TRBV6-8 to TRBJ2-1, with 9 bases identical to TRBD1. V trimming: 7 bases; J trimming: 12 bases; junction bases outside the gene matches: 19. This CDR3 has 16 residues. The germline V gene encodes CDR1 MNHGY and CDR2 SAAAGT. CDR3 nucleotide sequence: TGTGCCAGCACCCCGCCCCCGGGACAGGGCCCCCCGGGGCAGTTCTTC. Encoded protein: CASTPPPGQGPPGQFF.

This clone was seen a few times. The chain has TRBV28 and TRBJ1-1; tentatively, D is TRBD1 (5 bases). V was pared by 6 bases and J by 8 bases, with 19 bases between. This CDR3 comprises 14 residues. CDR1 MDHEN and CDR2 SYDVKM come from the germline V gene. The CDR3 spells CASSFLGGSQEAFF. CDR3 in DNA: TGTGCCAGCAGCTTTCTTGGGGGGTCTCAGGAAGCTTTCTTT. Full variable domain (missing parts from reference TRBV28 and TRBJ1-1): DVKVTQSSRYLVKRTGEKVFLECVQDMDHENMFWYRQDPGLGLRLIYFSYDVKMKEKGDIPEGYSVSREKKERFSLILESASTNQTSMYLCASSFLGGSQEAFFGQGTRLTVV.

The chain recombines TRBV7-8 with TRBJ1-5; D gene ambiguous. Germline V gene sequence: CDR1 SGHVS, CDR2 FQNEAQ. The length of the CDR3 is 13 residues. V was shortened by 1 base and J by 6 bases, with 7 bases between the two germline ends. CDR3 coding DNA: TGTGCCAGCAGCTTAGTGGGTTTTCAGCCCCAGCATTTT. Encoded protein: CASSLVGFQPQHF.

The chain carries TRBV5-1 and TRBJ1-3; D call uncertain. Trimming stripped 4 bases from V and 9 bases from J, with 20 bases between. The CDR3 consists of 15 residues. CDR1 is SGHRS and CDR2 is YFSETQ in the germline V gene. Written as DNA, the CDR3 is TGCGCCAGCAGCCAAGATTTCCCCAATGTAGGCACCATATATTTT. Protein product: CASSQDFPNVGTIYF.

The rearrangement uses TRBV11-3 and TRBJ1-5; D may be TRBD1 (6 bases). Looked up from germline, CDR1 is SGHNT and CDR2 is YENEEA. V lost 2 bases and J lost 6, with 11 bases in between. This CDR3 spans 14 amino acids. The CDR3 DNA follows: TGTGCCAGCAGCTTACAGGGGAATAGTCAGCCCCAGCATTTT. Translated: CASSLQGNSQPQHF.

The chain employs TRBV11-3 and TRBJ2-7; D is tentatively TRBD1 or TRBD2 (5 bases each). The CDR3 extends over 14 amino acids. V was pared by 5 bases and J by 7 bases, with 18 bases between. Per germline, CDR1 SGHNT and CDR2 YENEEA. The CDR3 DNA sequence: TGTGCCAGCAGCCTTGGGACGGAGCTGGGAGAGCAGTACTTC. Translated: CASSLGTELGEQYF.

This clone was observed many times. V and J are TRBV10-3 and TRBJ1-6; tentative D call: TRBD1 (6 bases). Germline V gene sequence: CDR1 ENHRY, CDR2 SYGVKD. V was cut by 0 bases and J by 7 bases, with 16 bases left in between. This CDR3 spans 17 amino acids. CDR3 loop: CAISESRGLGPNSPLHF. CDR3 bases: TGTGCCATCAGTGAGTCGAGGGGGTTGGGCCCAAATTCACCCCTCCACTTT.

This clone was observed once. The chain carries TRBV19 and TRBJ2-1; D is possibly TRBD1 or TRBD2 (7 bases each). The V end was cut by 7 bases, the J end by 9 bases, with 13 bases between. CDR3 length: 12 amino acids. The germline V gene has CDR1 LNHDA and CDR2 SQIVND (reference sequence). CDR3 sequence reads: CASNQGEGEQFF. CDR3 coding DNA: TGTGCCAGTAATCAGGGGGAGGGTGAGCAGTTCTTC.

This clone was counted between two and nine times. This sequence joins TRBV4-1 and TRBJ2-7; 7 bases match TRBD1. This CDR3 spans 15 amino acids. V gave up 3 bases and J gave up 1 base; unmatched junction bases: 6. Germline values: CDR1 MGHRA, CDR2 YSYEKL. As DNA, the CDR3 is TGCGCCAGCAGCCAGTCAGGGGGACAGTCCTACGAGCAGTACTTC. Protein: CASSQSGGQSYEQYF.